This T cell receptor (beta chain) derives from a study of blood T cell repertoires in COVID-19. The wider study: Recovered Cohort 3 donors showed two negative PCRs, clearance, or symptom resolution.

Germline loops: CDR1 PRHDT, CDR2 FYEKMQ (reference sequence). The CDR3 is 15 residues long. Trimming left V 1 base short and J 4 bases short, with 8 bases between. Cohort assignment relied on participant-reported clinical history. In the authors' workflow: Reference gene primer amplification gave nucleated cell count estimates. Profiling relied on immunoSEQ multiplex PCR, and the TCRdb table lists in-frame clones only, not all of them. V, J and clone size are taken as reported in that table, and D and trimming were inferred from the DNA itself. The sample holds approximately 190,000 clones; around 83% are singletons and the top ten take around 23%.

The chain links TRBV13 to TRBJ1-6; maybe TRBD1 (6 bases). This clonotype originated in a woman in her 40s in a cohort exposed to, infected with or recovered from COVID-19 (not recorded which). The sample was PBMCs or T cells enriched from blood (not recorded which). The CDR3 nucleotides are TGTGCCAGCAGCTTAGCAGGACAGTATAATTCACCCCTCCACTTT. It encodes CASSLAGQYNSPLHF.